This entry describes one T cell receptor beta chain. The clone's antigen remains unknown. Base qualities are missing; no much larger clone stands one base away. Germline trimming: 4 bases from V, 4 bases from J; junction bases outside gene matches: 3. From cysteine to phenylalanine, the CDR3 is 14 amino acids long. The retained sequence is limited to the CDR3, 42 bases, with the frame set at the first base. CDR1 is given as MNHNY and CDR2 as SVGAGI, both from the germline V gene (reference sequence). The data originate from a study of cytomegalovirus exposure and HLA in healthy donors (dated by TCRdb to the late 2010s). Notes on the research overall: An earlier analysis of approximately 640 of the donors reported approximately 290 Gb of sequence data and 120 million or so unique TCR beta sequences from around 200 million T cells. About 330 gigabases of sequencing data and around 80 million unique TCR sequences made up an early release that covered around 640 HLA-typed donors. The genetic ancestry cluster associated with self-reported Caucasian donors included about four fifths of the 398 genotyped donors. The study aimed to test whether cataloging public T cell receptors could reveal signatures of past pathogen exposure. The study profiled the T cell repertoires of hundreds of subjects by immunosequencing and related them to cytomegalovirus serostatus. A separate validation cohort of roughly 130 different subjects was used in addition to the 666-subject first cohort. To predict cytomegalovirus infection status, the study combined high-throughput TCR immunosequencing, statistical association of individual TCRs with disease status, and machine learning. To study patterns of TCR occurrence, a later analysis re-analyzed previously published TCR beta repertoires from 666 donors and added high-resolution HLA genotyping. Rather than using new phenotypic data, the later analysis identified candidate immune exposures from TCR beta sequences and from how often those sequences occurred across donors. An earlier analysis of 587 of the donors applied high-throughput TCR beta sequencing to assess whether each TCR beta V gene segment acted as functional or pseudogenic. Donor age, sex, ethnicity and CMV serostatus were compiled alongside the repertoire data. A later genetic analysis used genome-wide SNP genotypes for about 60% of the 666 donors, treating that subset as a discovery cohort. Every discovery cohort repertoire had been produced on one sequencing platform. HLA typing included class I and class II loci at four-digit resolution. The number of typed donors differed by locus: roughly 620-640 for A, B, C, DRB1 and DQB1; approximately 520 for DQA1; around 610 for DPA1; and some 430 for DPB1. Because of strong linkage in the cohort, five DR-DQ haplotypes were treated as single units for association and clustering. Across around 400 genotyped donors of the cohort, an average of about 240,000 unique TCR beta nucleotide sequences per donor were sequenced, and approximately 17% of those sequences were non-productive. What the authors observed across the whole study: In the study, 164 TCR beta chains were listed as associated with cytomegalovirus. In a later genetic analysis, fewer N-insertions in productive TCRs were reported among donors in an Asian-associated ancestry cluster than the roughly 710-donor mean. Several of the top co-occurrence clusters appeared to be linked to parvovirus B19, influenza, CMV and Epstein-Barr virus, according to a later analysis. When HLA alleles, especially DR and DQ, strongly co-occurred, TCR associations were difficult to assign to individual alleles. Broadly in line with IMGT annotations, most TCR beta V segments showed up in productive rearrangements about 87% or about 30% of the time in an earlier analysis of around 550 of the donors. Because counts were too low, roughly 16 rarely observed V segments, including chromosome 9 orphons, were excluded from the earlier analysis of 587 of the donors. CMV serostatus was the only immune exposure information available for the cohort. Most TCR sequences were observed very rarely across donors, whereas some public TCRs were present in many individuals. A further reported finding was that TCR beta sequences accurately predicted the HLA-A and HLA-B alleles for most subjects in the first cohort. A group of highly shared sequence variants was considered likely to be a technical artifact of the sequencing pipeline. According to a later analysis, most CMV-associated TCR beta chains appeared to be HLA-restricted, and the HLA associations seemed to be driven largely by CMV exposure. Linkage disequilibrium might explain the correlated functional status among segregating V segments, but an unknown experimental factor could not be ruled out. A later analysis found that TCR association rates varied across HLA loci, with DRB1 alleles showing the most associated TCRs and HLA-C alleles the fewest. Sequencing depth was assumed to be roughly uniform across donors in the presence/absence analyses, though that assumption may not hold. The 87-base-pair reads could not distinguish some IMGT-functional V segments, including TRBV6-2 and TRBV6-3, so those segments were excluded. It was suggested by the authors that the approach could potentially be generalized to other disease states and immunological phenotypes. Specific HLA alleles were associated with roughly 17,000 TCR beta sequences at a false discovery rate of 0.05 in a later analysis. Three of the identified cytomegalovirus-associated TCR beta chains were confirmed in vitro to be specific for cytomegalovirus antigens. In a later analysis, HLA-associated TCR beta chains were found to be more clonally expanded and to have lower generation probabilities than equally common non-associated chains. This cohort had only TCR beta chains sequenced, and the lack of alpha or paired-chain data limited which features could be detected. A later genetic analysis associated a missense DCLRE1C variant with V-gene and J-gene trimming of TCR beta chains, and an independent cohort replicated the association. Because HLA typing was unavailable for some donors at each locus, only the typed subset was used in association tests. The classifier was reported to diagnose cytomegalovirus status with high specificity and sensitivity in both the original cohort and the validation cohort.

The cohort comprised around 690 healthy bone marrow donors. All cohort members were sampled while nominally healthy, although unrecorded immune exposures were likely present. The donor tested CMV seronegative, placing the donor among the 350 or so seronegative members of the cohort. Every donor gave a peripheral blood sample, and the peripheral blood mononuclear cells from that sample were used for TCR beta sequencing. The Qiagen DNeasy Blood Extraction Kit was used to extract genomic DNA from the blood cell samples. Libraries were made using the immunoSEQ multiplex PCR assay. The multiplex PCR relied on a mix of 60 forward primers for TCR Vbeta segments and 13 reverse primers for TCR Jbeta segments. Amplification of the CDR3 region of rearranged TCR beta genes was performed with a multiplex PCR assay on genomic DNA. On the Illumina HiSeq System, the amplified TCR beta libraries were sequenced as 87-base-pair reads. The authors' pipeline ran thus. Across the 700 or so repertoires, a later analysis counted some 80 million unique TCR beta chains, roughly 11 million of which were shared by at least two donors. Raw reads were error-corrected and collapsed into unique sequences by a nearest-neighbor algorithm in which closely related sequences were merged to remove PCR and sequencing errors. To assign V, D and J gene segments, CDR3 sequences were aligned to IMGT reference sequences. For a sequence to be retained, a match of at least six nucleotides was required to both a V gene segment and a J gene segment. Rearrangements were called productive when the CDR3 lacked stop codons and stayed in frame with V and J; all others were non-productive. CDR3 was defined according to IMGT convention as the region running from the second conserved V-encoded cysteine to the conserved J-encoded phenylalanine. In an earlier analysis of 500 to 650 of the donors, sequences lacking an unambiguous match to a single V gene segment were excluded. In an earlier analysis of some 590 of the donors, a V segment was called functional when productive rearrangements were above 56.7%, and segregating when the standard deviation between donors exceeded 5%. A statistical classification framework was built for diagnosing cytomegalovirus status from the catalog of TCR beta chain sequences. A later analysis assigned V and J genes by comparing TCR nucleotide sequences with IMGT/GENE-DB human TR gene sequences. The TCRdist pipeline was used in a later analysis to assign CDR3 sequences and most-parsimonious VDJ recombination scenarios. In a later analysis, each TCR beta chain was defined by its CDR3 amino acid sequence together with its V-gene family, and reads without a unique V-gene family were excluded. As a way to deal with suspected cross-contamination and a sequencing artifact, a later analysis dropped nearly 600 nucleotide sequences that were highly shared and had low generation probability. In a later analysis, a clonal expansion index for each public chain was calculated from normalized within-repertoire ranks of inferred template counts. In a later analysis, generation probabilities were computed using a VDJ recombination model fitted to out-of-frame rearrangements, and the results were checked against IGoR. In a later analysis, hypergeometric tests were used to score TCR-TCR, TCR-HLA and TCR-CMV co-occurrence, with a repertoire-size bias correction applied to TCR pairs. In a later analysis, false discovery rates were estimated by permuting HLA or CMV assignments 20 times. In a later analysis, co-occurring TCRs were grouped with DBSCAN, and TCRdist sequence similarity was added when clustering was performed within HLA-allele-positive subsets. Repertoires with fewer than 30,000 or more than 120,000 public chains, plus five repertoires with anomalous nucleotide sharing, were excluded from co-occurrence clustering. Drawn from immuneACCESS, this table holds only the in-frame rearrangements with V and J called that TCRdb kept. Clones are partly lost; checked studies trace under half to an unresolved V gene and leave the rest unexplained. V and J calls and clone size are given by that table; D and trimming were obtained from the DNA. The sample data list approximately 100,000 clones, and approximately 70% of these were observed just once. The top ten hold approximately 8% of the sample.

The rearrangement joined TRBV6-6 to TRBJ1-5; 8 of the junction bases match TRBD1. The sample consisted of PBMCs. This sequence was found in a man between 35 and 55 years old in good health and CMV-seronegative. Here the CDR3 is given as CASSSRQGNQPQHF. The nucleotide sequence is TGTGCCAGCAGTTCTAGACAGGGGAATCAGCCCCAGCATTTT.